The 7 T cell receptor beta chains presented below share a single source sample, sequenced in a study of T cell responses to AZD1222 COVID-19 vaccine. The protocol was immunoSEQ multiplex PCR, while the TCRdb copy is restricted to in-frame clones and leaves out a portion. There are 40,000 to 60,000 clones in the sample; about 86% occur only once, and 6% to 7% lies in the top ten. The specimen was peripheral blood, collected 28 days after the second AZD1222 dose. Source of these receptors: an adult who received the AZD1222 COVID-19 vaccine.

The chain employs TRBV28 and TRBJ1-5; the D gene is possibly TRBD1 (5 bases). Germline values: CDR1 MDHEN, CDR2 SYDVKM. V gave up 6 bases and J gave up 1 base, with 7 bases separating them. CDR3 length: 13 amino acids. The CDR3 sequence is CASSRDSNQPQHF. The CDR3 DNA is TGTGCCAGCAGCCGGGACAGCAATCAGCCCCAGCATTTT. Looking up the rest from reference TRBV28 and TRBJ1-5 gives the full variable domain: DVKVTQSSRYLVKRTGEKVFLECVQDMDHENMFWYRQDPGLGLRLIYFSYDVKMKEKGDIPEGYSVSREKKERFSLILESASTNQTSMYLCASSRDSNQPQHFGDGTRLSIL.

The chain links TRBV18 to TRBJ1-1; 7 bases are shared with TRBD1. This CDR3 has 16 amino acids. The trim removed 4 bases at V and 0 bases at J, leaving 8 bases unmatched. Germline V gene sequence: CDR1 KGHSH, CDR2 LQKENI. The CDR3 protein is CASSLKQGRVNTEAFF. In DNA form, the CDR3 reads TGTGCCAGCTCACTTAAACAGGGGCGGGTGAACACTGAAGCTTTCTTT.

This chain uses TRBV11-1 with TRBJ1-3; D is ambiguous. Trimming took 4 bases from V and 4 from J, leaving 14 bases between them. This CDR3 contains 15 residues. Looked up from germline, CDR1 is SGHAT and CDR2 is FQDESV (reference sequence). The CDR3 coding sequence is TGTGCCAGCAGCTCCTGGACGGGCCGAGGAAACACCATATATTTT. This encodes CASSSWTGRGNTIYF.

This chain links TRBV7-9 with TRBJ1-5; D not resolved. V gave up 3 bases and J gave up 4 bases, with 13 bases separating them. The CDR3 has 15 residues. Germline loops: CDR1 SEHNR, CDR2 FQNEAQ (reference sequence). The CDR3 DNA is TGTGCCAGCAGCTTTGATCGGGTAGGGAATCAGCCCCAGCATTTT. It codes for CASSFDRVGNQPQHF. Full variable domain (remainder filled in from reference TRBV7-9 and TRBJ1-5): DTGVSQNPRHKITKRGQNVTFRCDPISEHNRLYWYRQTLGQGPEFLTYFQNEAQLEKSRLLSDRFSAERPKGSFSTLEIQRTEQGDSAMYLCASSFDRVGNQPQHFGDGTRLSIL.

The chain couples TRBV6-4 to TRBJ2-1; 8 bases fit TRBD1. Per germline, CDR1 MRHNA and CDR2 SNTAGT. V was pared by 9 bases and J by 5 bases, with 3 bases of the junction left unmatched. The CDR3 is made up of 12 amino acids. CDR3 in amino acids: CASRGQDNEQFF. Written as DNA, the CDR3 is TGTGCCAGTCGGGGACAGGACAATGAGCAGTTCTTC.

This clone was counted a single time. The rearrangement joins TRBV10-3 to TRBJ2-1; D possibly corresponds to TRBD1 (8 bases). V was cut by 4 bases and J by 5 bases, with 15 bases left in between. Germline CDR1 and CDR2: ENHRY and SYGVKD. This CDR3 has 15 residues. CDR3 loop: CAISGRQGRDNEQFF. CDR3 sequence (DNA): TGTGCCATCAGTGGCCGACAGGGGAGGGACAATGAGCAGTTCTTC.

The chain recombines TRBV25-1 with TRBJ2-1; D is perhaps TRBD2 (5 bases). V was shortened by 1 base and J by 3 bases, with 10 bases between the two germline ends. The germline V gene encodes CDR1 MGHDK and CDR2 SYGVNS. The CDR3 length is 15 residues. The CDR3 bases are TGTGCCAGCAGTGAATGGGGAGCAAACTACAATGAGCAGTTCTTC. Its translation is CASSEWGANYNEQFF.